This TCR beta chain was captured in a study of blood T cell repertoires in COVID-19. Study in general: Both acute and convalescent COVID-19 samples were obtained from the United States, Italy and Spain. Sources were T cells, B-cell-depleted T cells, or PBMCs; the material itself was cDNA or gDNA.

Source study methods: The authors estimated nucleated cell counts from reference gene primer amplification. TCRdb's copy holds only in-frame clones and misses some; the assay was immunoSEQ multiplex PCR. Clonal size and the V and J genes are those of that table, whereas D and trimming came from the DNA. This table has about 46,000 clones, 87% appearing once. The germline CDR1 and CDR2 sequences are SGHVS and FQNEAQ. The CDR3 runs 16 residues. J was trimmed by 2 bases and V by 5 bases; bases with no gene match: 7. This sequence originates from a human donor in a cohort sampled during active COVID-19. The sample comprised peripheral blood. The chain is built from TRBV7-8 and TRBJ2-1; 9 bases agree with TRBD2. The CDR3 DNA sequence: TGTGCCAGCAGCCCCTGGACTAGCGTCACCTACAATGAGCAGTTCTTC. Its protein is CASSPWTSVTYNEQFF.